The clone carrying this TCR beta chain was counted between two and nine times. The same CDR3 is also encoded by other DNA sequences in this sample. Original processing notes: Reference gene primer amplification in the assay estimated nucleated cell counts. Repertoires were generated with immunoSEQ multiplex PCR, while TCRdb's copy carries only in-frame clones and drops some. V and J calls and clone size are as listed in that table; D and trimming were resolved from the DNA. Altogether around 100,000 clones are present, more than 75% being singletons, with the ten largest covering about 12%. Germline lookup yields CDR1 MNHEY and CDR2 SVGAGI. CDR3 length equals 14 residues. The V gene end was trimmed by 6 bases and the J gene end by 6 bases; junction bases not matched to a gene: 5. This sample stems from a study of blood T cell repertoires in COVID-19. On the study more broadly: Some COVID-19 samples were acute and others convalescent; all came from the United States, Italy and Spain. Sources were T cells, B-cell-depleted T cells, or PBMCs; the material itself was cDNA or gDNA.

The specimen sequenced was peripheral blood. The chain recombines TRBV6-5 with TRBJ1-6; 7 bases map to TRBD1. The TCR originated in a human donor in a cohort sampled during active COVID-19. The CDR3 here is CASSLGQLNSPLHF. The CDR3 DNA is TGTGCCAGCAGCCTGGGACAGCTTAATTCACCCCTCCACTTT.